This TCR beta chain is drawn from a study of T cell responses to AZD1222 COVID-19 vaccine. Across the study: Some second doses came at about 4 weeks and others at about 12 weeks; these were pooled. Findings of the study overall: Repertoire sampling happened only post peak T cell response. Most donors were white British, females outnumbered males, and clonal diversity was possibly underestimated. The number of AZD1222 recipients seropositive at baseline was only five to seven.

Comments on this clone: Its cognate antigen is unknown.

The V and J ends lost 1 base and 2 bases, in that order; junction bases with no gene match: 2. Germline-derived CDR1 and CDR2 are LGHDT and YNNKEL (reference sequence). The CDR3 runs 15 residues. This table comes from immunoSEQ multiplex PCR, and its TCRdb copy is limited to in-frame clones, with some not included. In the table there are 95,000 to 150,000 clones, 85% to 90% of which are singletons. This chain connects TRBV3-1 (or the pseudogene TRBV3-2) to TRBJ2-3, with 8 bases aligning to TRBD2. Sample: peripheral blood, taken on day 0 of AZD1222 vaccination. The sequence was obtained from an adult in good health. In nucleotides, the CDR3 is TGTGCCAGCAGCCAAGTAGCGGGGTCCACAGATACGCAGTATTTT. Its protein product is CASSQVAGSTDTQYF.